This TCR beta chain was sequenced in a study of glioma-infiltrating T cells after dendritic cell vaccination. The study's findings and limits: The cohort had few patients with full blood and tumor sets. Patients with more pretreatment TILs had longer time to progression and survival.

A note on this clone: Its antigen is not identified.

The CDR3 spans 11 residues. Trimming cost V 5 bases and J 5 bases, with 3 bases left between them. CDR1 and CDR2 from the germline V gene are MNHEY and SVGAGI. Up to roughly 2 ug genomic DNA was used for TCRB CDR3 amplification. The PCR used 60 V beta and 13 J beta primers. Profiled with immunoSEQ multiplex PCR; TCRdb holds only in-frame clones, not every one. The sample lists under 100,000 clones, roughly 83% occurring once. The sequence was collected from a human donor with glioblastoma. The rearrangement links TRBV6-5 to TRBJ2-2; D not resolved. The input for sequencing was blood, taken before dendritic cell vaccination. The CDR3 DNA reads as TGTGCCAGCAGTCGTACCGGGGAGCTGTTTTTT. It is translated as CASSRTGELFF.